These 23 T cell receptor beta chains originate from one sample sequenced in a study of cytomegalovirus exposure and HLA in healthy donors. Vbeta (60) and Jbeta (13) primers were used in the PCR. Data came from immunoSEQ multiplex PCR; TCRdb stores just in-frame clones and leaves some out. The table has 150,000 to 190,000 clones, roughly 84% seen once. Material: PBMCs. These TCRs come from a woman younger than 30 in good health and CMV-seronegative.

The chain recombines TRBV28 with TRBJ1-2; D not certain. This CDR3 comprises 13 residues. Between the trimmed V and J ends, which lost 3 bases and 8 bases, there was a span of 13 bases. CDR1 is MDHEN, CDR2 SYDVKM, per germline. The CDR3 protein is CASSLTHFRGYTF. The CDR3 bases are TGTGCCAGCAGTTTGACACATTTCAGGGGCTACACCTTC.

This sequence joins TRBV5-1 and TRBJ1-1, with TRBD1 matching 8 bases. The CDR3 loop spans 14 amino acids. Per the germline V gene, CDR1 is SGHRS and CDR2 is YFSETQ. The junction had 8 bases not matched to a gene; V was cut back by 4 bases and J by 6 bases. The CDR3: CASSHGQGYAEAFF. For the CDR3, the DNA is TGCGCCAGCAGCCATGGACAGGGCTACGCTGAAGCTTTCTTT.

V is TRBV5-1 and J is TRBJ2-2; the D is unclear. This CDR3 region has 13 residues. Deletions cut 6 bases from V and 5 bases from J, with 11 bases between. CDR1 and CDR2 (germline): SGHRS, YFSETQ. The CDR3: CASTIDITGELFF. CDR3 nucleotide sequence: TGCGCCAGCACTATAGACATAACCGGGGAGCTGTTTTTT.

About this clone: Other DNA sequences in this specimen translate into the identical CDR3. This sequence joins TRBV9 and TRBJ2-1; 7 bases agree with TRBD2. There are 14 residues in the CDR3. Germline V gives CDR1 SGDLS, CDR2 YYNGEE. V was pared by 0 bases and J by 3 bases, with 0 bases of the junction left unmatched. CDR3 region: CASSVGGSYNEQFF. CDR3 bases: TGTGCCAGCAGCGTAGGCGGGAGCTACAATGAGCAGTTCTTC. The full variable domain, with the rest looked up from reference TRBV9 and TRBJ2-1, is DSGVTQTPKHLITATGQRVTLRCSPRSGDLSVYWYQQSLDQGLQFLIQYYNGEERAKGNILERFSAQQFPDLHSELNLSSLELGDSALYFCASSVGGSYNEQFFGPGTRLTVL.

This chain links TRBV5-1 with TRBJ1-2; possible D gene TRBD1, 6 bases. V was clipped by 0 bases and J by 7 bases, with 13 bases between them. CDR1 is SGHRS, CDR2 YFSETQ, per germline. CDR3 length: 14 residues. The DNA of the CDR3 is TGCGCCAGCAGCTTGGATCAGGGGAGCGGTGGCTACACCTTC. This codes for CASSLDQGSGGYTF.

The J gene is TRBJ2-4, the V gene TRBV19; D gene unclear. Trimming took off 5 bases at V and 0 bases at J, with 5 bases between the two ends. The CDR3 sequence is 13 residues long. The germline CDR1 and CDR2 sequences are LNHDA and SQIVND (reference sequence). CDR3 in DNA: TGTGCCAGTAGTCCAGGAGCCAAAAACATTCAGTACTTC. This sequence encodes CASSPGAKNIQYF.

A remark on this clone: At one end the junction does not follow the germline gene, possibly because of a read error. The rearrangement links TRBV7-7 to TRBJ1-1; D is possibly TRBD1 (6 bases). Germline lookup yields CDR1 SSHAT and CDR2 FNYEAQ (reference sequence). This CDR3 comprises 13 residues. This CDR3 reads CASSYRVNTEAFF. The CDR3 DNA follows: TGTGCTAGCAGCTACAGGGTGAACACTGAAGCTTTCTTT.

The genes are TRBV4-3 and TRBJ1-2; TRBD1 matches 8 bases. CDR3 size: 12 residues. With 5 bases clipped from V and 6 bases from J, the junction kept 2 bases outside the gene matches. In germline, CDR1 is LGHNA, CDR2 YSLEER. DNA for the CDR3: TGCGCCAGCAGCGACAGGGGCCATGGCTACACCTTC. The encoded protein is CASSDRGHGYTF.

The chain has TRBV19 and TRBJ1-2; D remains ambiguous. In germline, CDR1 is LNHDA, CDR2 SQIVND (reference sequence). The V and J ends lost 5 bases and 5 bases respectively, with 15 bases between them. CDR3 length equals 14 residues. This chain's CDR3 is CASSARLGSYGYTF. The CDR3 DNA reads TGTGCCAGTAGTGCGAGGTTAGGTAGTTATGGCTACACCTTC.

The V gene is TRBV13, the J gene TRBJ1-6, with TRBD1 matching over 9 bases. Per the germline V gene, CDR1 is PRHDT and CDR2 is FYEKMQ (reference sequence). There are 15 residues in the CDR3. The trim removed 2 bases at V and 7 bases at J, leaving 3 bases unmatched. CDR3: CASSLRTGANSPLHF. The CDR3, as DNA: TGTGCCAGCAGCTTACGGACAGGGGCGAATTCACCCCTCCACTTT. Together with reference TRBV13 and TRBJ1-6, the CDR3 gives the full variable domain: AAGVIQSPRHLIKEKRETATLKCYPIPRHDTVYWYQQGPGQDPQFLISFYEKMQSDKGSIPDRFSAQQFSDYHSELNMSSLELGDSALYFCASSLRTGANSPLHFGNGTRLTVT.

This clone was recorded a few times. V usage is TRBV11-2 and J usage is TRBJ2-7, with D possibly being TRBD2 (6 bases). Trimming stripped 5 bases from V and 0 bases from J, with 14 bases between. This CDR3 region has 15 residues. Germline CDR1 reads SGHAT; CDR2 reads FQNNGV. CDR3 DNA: TGTGCCAGCAGCGCCTGGGGACTTTCCTCCTACGAGCAGTACTTC. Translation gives CASSAWGLSSYEQYF.

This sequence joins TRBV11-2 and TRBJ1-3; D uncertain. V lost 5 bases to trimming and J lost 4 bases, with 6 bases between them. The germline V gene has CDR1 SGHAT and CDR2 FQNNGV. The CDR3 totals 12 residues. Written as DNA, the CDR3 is TGTGCCAGCAGCCCCGGGGGAAACACCATATATTTT. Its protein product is CASSPGGNTIYF.

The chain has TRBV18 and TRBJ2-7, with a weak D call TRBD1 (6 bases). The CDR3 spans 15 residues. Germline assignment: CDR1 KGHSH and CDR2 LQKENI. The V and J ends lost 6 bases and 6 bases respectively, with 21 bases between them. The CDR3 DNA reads TGTGCCAGCTCTCTCCAACTGGGGGCCCTCGGCGAGCAGTACTTC. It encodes CASSLQLGALGEQYF.

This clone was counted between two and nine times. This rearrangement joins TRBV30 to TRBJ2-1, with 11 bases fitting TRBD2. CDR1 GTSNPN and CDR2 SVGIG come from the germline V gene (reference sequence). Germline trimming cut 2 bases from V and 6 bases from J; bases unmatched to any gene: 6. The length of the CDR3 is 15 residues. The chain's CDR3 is CAWSIIGTSGNEQFF. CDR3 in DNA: TGTGCCTGGAGTATAATCGGGACTAGCGGCAATGAGCAGTTCTTC.

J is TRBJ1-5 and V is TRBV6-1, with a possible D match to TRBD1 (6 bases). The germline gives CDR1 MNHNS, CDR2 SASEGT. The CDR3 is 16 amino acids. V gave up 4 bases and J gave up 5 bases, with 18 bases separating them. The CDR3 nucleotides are TGTGCCAGCAGTGGATCTATTGGGGGCTTGGATCAGCCCCAGCATTTT. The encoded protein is CASSGSIGGLDQPQHF.

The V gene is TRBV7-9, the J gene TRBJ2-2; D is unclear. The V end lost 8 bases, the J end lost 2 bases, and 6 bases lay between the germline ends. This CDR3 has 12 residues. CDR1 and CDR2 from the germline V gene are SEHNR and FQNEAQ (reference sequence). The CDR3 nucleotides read TGTGCCAGCCTAACCAACACCGGGGAGCTGTTTTTT. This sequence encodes CASLTNTGELFF.

The CDR3 reads CASSDLRGGINEQFF. CDR3 coding DNA: TGCGCCAGCAGTGATCTGCGGGGGGGCATAAATGAGCAGTTCTTC. The chain couples TRBV10-2 to TRBJ2-1; 9 bases match TRBD2. J was trimmed by 7 bases and V by 3 bases; bases with no gene match: 7. The germline CDR1 and CDR2 sequences are WSHSY and SAAADI. CDR3 length: 15 residues.

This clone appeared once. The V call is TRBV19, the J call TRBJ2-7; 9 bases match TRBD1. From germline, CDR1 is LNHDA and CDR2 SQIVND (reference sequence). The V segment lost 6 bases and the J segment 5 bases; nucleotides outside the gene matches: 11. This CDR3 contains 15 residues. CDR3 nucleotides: TGTGCCAGTAGGGGGGTTACAGGGGGCTCAGACGAGCAGTACTTC. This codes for CASRGVTGGSDEQYF.

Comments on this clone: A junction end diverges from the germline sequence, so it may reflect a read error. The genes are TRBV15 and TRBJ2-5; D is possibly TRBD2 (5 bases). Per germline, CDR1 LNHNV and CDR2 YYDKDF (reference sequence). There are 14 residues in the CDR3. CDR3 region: CTTSSPGEQETQYF. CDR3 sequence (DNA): TGTACCACCAGCAGCCCCGGGGAACAAGAGACCCAGTACTTC.

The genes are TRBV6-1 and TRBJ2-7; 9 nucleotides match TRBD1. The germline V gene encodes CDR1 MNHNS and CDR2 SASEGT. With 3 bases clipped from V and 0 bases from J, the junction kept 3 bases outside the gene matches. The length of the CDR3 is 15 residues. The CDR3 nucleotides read TGTGCCAGCAGTGAGGGGGACAGGGTCTCCTACGAGCAGTACTTC. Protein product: CASSEGDRVSYEQYF.

CDR3 DNA sequence: TGTGCCAGCAGCTTAAACGGGGGAGAGACCCAGTACTTC. It translates to CASSLNGGETQYF. The chain is built from TRBV7-9 and TRBJ2-5, with D perhaps matching TRBD2 (6 bases). The CDR3 contains 13 residues. Germline CDR1 and CDR2: SEHNR and FQNEAQ (reference sequence). The germline V and J ends were trimmed by 2 bases and 4 bases, with 8 bases remaining between them.

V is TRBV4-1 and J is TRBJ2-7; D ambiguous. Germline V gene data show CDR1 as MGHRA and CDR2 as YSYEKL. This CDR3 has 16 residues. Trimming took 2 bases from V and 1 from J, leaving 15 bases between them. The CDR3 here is CASSQLPAIGSYEQYF. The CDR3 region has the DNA TGCGCCAGCAGCCAATTACCCGCGATCGGGTCCTACGAGCAGTACTTC.

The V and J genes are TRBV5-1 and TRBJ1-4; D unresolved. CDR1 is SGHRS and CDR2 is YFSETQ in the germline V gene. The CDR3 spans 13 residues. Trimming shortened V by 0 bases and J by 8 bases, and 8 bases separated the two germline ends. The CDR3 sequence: CASSLDGWEKLFF. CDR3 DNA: TGCGCCAGCAGCTTGGATGGCTGGGAAAAACTGTTTTTT.